These 18 T cell receptor beta chains were all obtained from the same sample, sequenced in a study of T cells after yellow fever vaccination. TCRdb used MiXCR to reprocess the 5' RACE reads, holding one entry per CDR3 protein. The sample has 300,000 to 400,000 distinct CDR3 sequences, under 15% seen once. The specimen comprised CD4+ T cells sorted from PBMCs, sampled 15 days after the yellow fever booster vaccination. These receptors all stem from a man aged 18-30 years who received the YFV17D yellow fever vaccine.

This clonotype was detected ten times or more. V and J are TRBV12-3 or TRBV12-4 and TRBJ2-4; D gene uncertain. The V and J ends lost 6 bases and 0 bases respectively, with 15 bases between them. This CDR3 comprises 16 residues. CDR3 coding DNA: TGTGCCAGCAGCCCGCAACCGGGCCAAGCCAAAAACATTCAGTACTTC. Its translation: CASSPQPGQAKNIQYF.

Here the CDR3 reads CASKRYPGNEQFF. The CDR3 nucleotides are TGTGCCAGCAAACGTTACCCCGGAAATGAGCAGTTCTTC. V usage is TRBV6-4 and J usage is TRBJ2-1; D not certain. The CDR3 has 13 amino acids. Germline V lookup: CDR1 MRHNA, CDR2 SNTAGT. Trimming shortened V by 7 bases and J by 7 bases, and 14 bases separated the two germline ends.

At least ten counts were recorded for this clonotype. The chain is built from TRBV29-1 and TRBJ2-3, with 8 nucleotides matching TRBD1. Germline-derived CDR1 and CDR2 are SQVTM and ANQGSEA. This CDR3 is built from 13 residues. The ends lost 7 bases at V and 2 bases at J; junction bases unmatched: 5. CDR3 region: CSGRTGITDTQYF. CDR3 bases: TGCAGCGGGCGGACAGGGATCACAGATACGCAGTATTTT.

J is TRBJ2-5 and V is TRBV29-1; tentatively, D is TRBD2 (6 bases). Germline V CDR1 and CDR2: SQVTM, ANQGSEA. Trimming pared 6 bases from V and 2 bases from J, leaving 16 bases between. This CDR3 contains 14 residues. CDR3 sequence reads: CSVSIGGVQETQYF. The CDR3 DNA reads TGCAGCGTGTCTATCGGGGGAGTTCAAGAGACCCAGTACTTC.

This clonotype occurred a few times. The rearrangement links TRBV5-6 to TRBJ2-1; possible D gene TRBD2, 7 bases. Germline lookup yields CDR1 SGHDT and CDR2 YYEEEE. The CDR3 length is 16 residues. Trimming removed 4 bases from V and 5 bases from J, with 19 bases in between. CDR3 sequence: CASSRPGGWADNEQFF. Written as DNA, the CDR3 is TGTGCCAGCAGCCGACCGGGGGGCTGGGCGGACAATGAGCAGTTCTTC.

This clonotype showed up just a few times. The V and J genes are TRBV6-5 and TRBJ2-7, with 7 bases lining up with TRBD1. This CDR3 has 15 amino acids. In germline, CDR1 is MNHEY, CDR2 SVGAGI. J lost 4 bases, V lost 6 bases, and 12 bases had no gene match. The CDR3 is CASSLRQGLTYEQYF. In DNA form, the CDR3 reads TGTGCCAGCAGCTTAAGACAGGGCCTCACTTACGAGCAGTACTTC.

This chain links TRBV30 with TRBJ2-7; 8 bases fit TRBD2. The CDR3 has 13 residues. Trimming removed 4 bases from V and 7 bases from J; junction bases left unmatched: 9. Germline V gives CDR1 GTSNPN, CDR2 SVGIG (reference sequence). The CDR3 loop is CAWTQASGGEQYF. The CDR3 bases are TGTGCCTGGACCCAGGCATCGGGGGGGGAGCAGTACTTC.

This clonotype was found a few times. The chain carries TRBV2 and TRBJ1-1, with a possible D match to TRBD1 (6 bases). Germline CDR1 SNHLY, CDR2 FYNNEI. The V end lost 9 bases, the J end lost 2 bases, and 13 bases lay between the germline ends. The CDR3 is 13 residues long. Here the CDR3 reads CARLTGINTEAFF. The CDR3 bases are TGTGCCAGACTAACAGGGATTAACACTGAAGCTTTCTTT.

V and J are TRBV11-2 and TRBJ1-1, with a tentative D call TRBD1 (6 bases). Germline V lookup: CDR1 SGHAT, CDR2 FQNNGV. Trimming took 6 bases from V and 5 from J, leaving 19 bases between them. The CDR3 spans 15 residues. This chain's CDR3 is CASRSIQGRGTEAFF. In DNA, the CDR3 is TGTGCCAGCAGATCTATCCAGGGGCGTGGGACTGAAGCTTTCTTT.

V is TRBV5-1 and J is TRBJ2-5; perhaps D is TRBD1 or TRBD2 (5 bases each). This CDR3 has 19 residues. Germline values: CDR1 SGHRS, CDR2 YFSETQ. Trimming removed 3 bases at V and 6 bases at J, with 30 bases between. The CDR3, as DNA: TGCGCCAGCAGCTGGGGCGCCCTATCGACAGCCGCTATGGGACAGACCCAGTACTTC. It encodes CASSWGALSTAAMGQTQYF.

The gene calls are TRBV9 and TRBJ2-2; TRBD1 might be the D (6 bases). Trimming took 2 bases from V and 6 from J, leaving 14 bases between them. The CDR3 loop spans 15 amino acids. Germline V gene data show CDR1 as SGDLS and CDR2 as YYNGEE. The CDR3 spells CASSVGQIEAGELFF. In DNA, the CDR3 is TGTGCCAGCAGCGTTGGACAGATAGAGGCCGGGGAGCTGTTTTTT.

This clonotype was counted once. J is TRBJ2-1 and V is TRBV9; D tentatively reads TRBD1 or TRBD2 (5 bases each). Germline V gene data show CDR1 as SGDLS and CDR2 as YYNGEE. The V gene lost 0 bases and the J gene lost 7 bases, with 8 bases spanning the gap. The CDR3 totals 13 residues. In DNA form, the CDR3 reads TGTGCCAGCAGCGTAGCCGGGACGAATGAGCAGTTCTTC. Translation: CASSVAGTNEQFF.

The sample holds many counts of this clonotype. This sequence joins TRBV6-2 or TRBV6-3 and TRBJ1-6, with a possible D match to TRBD1 (6 bases). The CDR3 extends over 15 amino acids. Germline V gives CDR1 MNHEY, CDR2 SVGEGT. The germline V and J ends were trimmed by 6 bases and 7 bases, with 16 bases remaining between them. The CDR3 coding sequence is TGTGCCAGCAGAGGACAGTCTGTGGGCAATTCACCCCTCCACTTT. This translates into CASRGQSVGNSPLHF.

This clonotype occurred a few times. The rearrangement links TRBV7-8 to TRBJ1-5, with a tentative D call TRBD1 (6 bases). CDR1 is SGHVS and CDR2 is FQNEAQ in the germline V gene. This CDR3 comprises 16 residues. Between the trimmed V and J ends, which lost 7 bases and 4 bases, there was a span of 20 bases. CDR3 sequence: CASIGRRRGGNQPQHF. The CDR3 region has the DNA TGTGCCAGCATAGGGCGGAGAAGGGGGGGGAATCAGCCCCAGCATTTT. The variable domain in full, completed from reference TRBV7-8 and TRBJ1-5, reads GAGVSQSPRYKVAKRGQDVALRCDPISGHVSLFWYQQALGQGPEFLTYFQNEAQLDKSGLPSDRFFAERPEGSVSTLKIQRTQQEDSAVYLCASIGRRRGGNQPQHFGDGTRLSIL.

This clonotype was detected only a few times. This rearrangement joins TRBV4-1 to TRBJ2-3; 14 nucleotides align to TRBD2. There are 19 residues in the CDR3. Germline lookup yields CDR1 MGHRA and CDR2 YSYEKL. V dropped 8 bases and J dropped 0; count of bases not matched to a gene: 13. The CDR3 loop reads CASARTGTSGGTSTDTQYF. Here the CDR3 DNA reads TGCGCCAGCGCACGAACCGGGACTAGCGGGGGAACTAGCACAGATACGCAGTATTTT.

This chain's CDR3 is CASSLGPGPYGYTF. DNA for the CDR3: TGTGCCAGCAGCCTTGGACCGGGGCCCTATGGCTACACCTTC. The chain carries TRBV12-3 or TRBV12-4 and TRBJ1-2, with D perhaps TRBD1 (5 bases). Trimming shortened V by 6 bases and J by 4 bases, and 15 bases separated the two germline ends. CDR3 length: 14 residues.

This clonotype was picked up many times. The chain recombines TRBV5-1 with TRBJ2-7; D tentatively reads TRBD1 or TRBD2 (5 bases each). V lost 4 bases and J 2 bases, leaving 16 bases between the germline ends. This CDR3 spans 15 amino acids. Germline lookup yields CDR1 SGHRS and CDR2 YFSETQ. Written as DNA, the CDR3 is TGCGCCAGCAGCGCCTGGGGCGGGCCGACCTACGAGCAGTACTTC. This encodes CASSAWGGPTYEQYF.

This clonotype occurred a few times. The rearrangement links TRBV19 to TRBJ1-5; D uncertain. CDR3 length: 12 amino acids. Trimming took 7 bases from V and 6 from J, leaving 10 bases between them. The germline V gene encodes CDR1 LNHDA and CDR2 SQIVND (reference sequence). CDR3 region: CASTRPPQPQHF. CDR3 coding DNA: TGTGCCAGTACCCGACCGCCTCAGCCCCAGCATTTT.